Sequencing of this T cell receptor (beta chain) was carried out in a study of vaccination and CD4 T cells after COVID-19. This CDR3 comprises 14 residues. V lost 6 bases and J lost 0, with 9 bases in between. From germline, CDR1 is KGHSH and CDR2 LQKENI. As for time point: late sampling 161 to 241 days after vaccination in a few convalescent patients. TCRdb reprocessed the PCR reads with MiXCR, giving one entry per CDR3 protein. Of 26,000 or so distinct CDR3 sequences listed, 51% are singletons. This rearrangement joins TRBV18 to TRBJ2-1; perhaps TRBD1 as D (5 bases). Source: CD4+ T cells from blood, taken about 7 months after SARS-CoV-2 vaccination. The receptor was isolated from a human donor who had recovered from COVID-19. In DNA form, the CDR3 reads TGTGCCAGCTCTGGCCAGGGCTCCTACAATGAGCAGTTCTTC. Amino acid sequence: CASSGQGSYNEQFF.